The next 13 T cell receptor beta chains were all read from a single sample in a study of beta chain features in type 1 diabetes. Isolated RNA was reverse transcribed in full, so expressed TCRB transcripts were sequenced. Measured with immunoSEQ multiplex PCR; TCRdb has only the in-frame clones, and not every one. The sample has 130,000 to 150,000 clones; around 51% are singletons. The sample was Tregs from blood. These receptors all come from a man younger than 35 in good health.

The chain has TRBV19 and TRBJ1-5, with D tentatively TRBD1 (5 bases). The CDR3 spans 14 residues. The germline gives CDR1 LNHDA, CDR2 SQIVND (reference sequence). Deletions cut 2 bases from V and 7 bases from J, with 12 bases between. CDR3 in DNA: TGTGCCAGTAGTATATTCAGGGATGGCCAGCCCCAGCATTTT. Translation: CASSIFRDGQPQHF.

This clone has only one observation. The chain has TRBV19 and TRBJ2-7, with TRBD1 as a possible D gene (5 bases). Germline V CDR1 and CDR2: LNHDA, SQIVND (reference sequence). The CDR3 length is 13 residues. The V gene lost 3 bases and the J gene lost 5 bases, with 11 bases spanning the gap. The CDR3 DNA reads as TGTGCCAGTAGTATCTCCAGGGATCACGAGCAGTACTTC. Protein: CASSISRDHEQYF.

The V gene is TRBV6-1, the J gene TRBJ1-5, with 7 nucleotides matching TRBD1. The CDR3 consists of 15 residues. V trimming: 5 bases; J trimming: 5 bases; junction bases outside the gene matches: 9. Germline-derived CDR1 and CDR2 are MNHNS and SASEGT. The DNA of the CDR3 is TGTGCCAGCAGTCCAACAGGGGTCCCTGATCAGCCCCAGCATTTT. Encoded protein: CASSPTGVPDQPQHF.

The V call is TRBV15, the J call TRBJ2-1, with TRBD2 identical over 7 bases. The V and J ends lost 1 base and 4 bases, in that order; junction bases with no gene match: 7. The CDR3 is made up of 16 amino acids. Germline V CDR1 and CDR2: LNHNV, YYDKDF (reference sequence). CDR3 sequence (DNA): TGTGCCACCAGCAGAGCCCGGCTAGCGGCTTACAATGAGCAGTTCTTC. Its protein is CATSRARLAAYNEQFF.

The V call is TRBV29-1, the J call TRBJ2-5; TRBD2 matches at 10 bases. J was trimmed by 2 bases and V by 5 bases; bases with no gene match: 5. The CDR3 extends over 14 amino acids. The germline V gene has CDR1 SQVTM and CDR2 ANQGSEA. The DNA of the CDR3 is TGCAGCGTTAGTAGCGGGGGGCTACAAGAGACCCAGTACTTC. Translating gives CSVSSGGLQETQYF. Using reference TRBV29-1 and TRBJ2-5 for the parts outside the CDR3, the full variable domain is SAVISQKPSRDICQRGTSLTIQCQVDSQVTMMFWYRQQPGQSLTLIATANQGSEATYESGFVIDKFPISRPNLTFSTLTVSNMSPEDSSIYLCSVSSGGLQETQYFGPGTRLLVL.

This clone was counted between two and nine times. V usage is TRBV4-2 and J usage is TRBJ2-1; TRBD2 might be the D (7 bases). The CDR3 runs to 17 residues. Germline values: CDR1 LGHNA, CDR2 YNFKEQ. Trimming shortened V by 1 base and J by 3 bases, and 16 bases separated the two germline ends. The CDR3 spells CASSQGLAGALYNEQFF. DNA for the CDR3: TGTGCCAGCAGCCAAGGGCTGGCGGGGGCTCTCTACAATGAGCAGTTCTTC.

This clone was counted only a few times. The gene calls are TRBV7-2 and TRBJ1-4; D not resolved. The germline V gene has CDR1 SGHTA and CDR2 FQGNSA. Trimming cost V 7 bases and J 10 bases, with 10 bases left between them. There are 11 residues in the CDR3. As DNA, the CDR3 is TGTGCCAGCACAACCTCCGGAAAACTGTTTTTT. Encoded protein: CASTTSGKLFF.

With respect to this clone: The sample has other DNA sequences that encode this CDR3 too. The chain carries TRBV7-9 and TRBJ2-5; TRBD1 matches at 8 bases. Germline trimming cut 3 bases from V and 5 bases from J; bases unmatched to any gene: 5. CDR1 and CDR2 (germline): SEHNR, FQNEAQ (reference sequence). The CDR3 sequence is 14 residues long. The DNA of the CDR3 is TGTGCCAGCAGCTTTACCACAGGGGGTGAGACCCAGTACTTC. The encoded protein is CASSFTTGGETQYF. Drawing the rest from reference TRBV7-9 and TRBJ2-5, the complete variable domain is DTGVSQNPRHKITKRGQNVTFRCDPISEHNRLYWYRQTLGQGPEFLTYFQNEAQLEKSRLLSDRFSAERPKGSFSTLEIQRTEQGDSAMYLCASSFTTGGETQYFGPGTRLLVL.

This clone was counted between two and nine times. The genes are TRBV19 and TRBJ2-7; D is undetermined. Germline V lookup: CDR1 LNHDA, CDR2 SQIVND (reference sequence). V was clipped by 3 bases and J by 2 bases, with 11 bases between them. The CDR3 sequence is 14 residues long. The CDR3 protein is CASSITPTTYEQYF. CDR3 sequence (DNA): TGTGCCAGTAGTATCACACCCACCACCTACGAGCAGTACTTC.

This rearrangement joins TRBV19 to TRBJ1-5; the D gene is possibly TRBD1 (5 bases). Trimming pared 6 bases from V and 2 bases from J, leaving 8 bases between. The CDR3 totals 13 residues. Germline CDR1 and CDR2: LNHDA and SQIVND (reference sequence). DNA of the CDR3: TGTGCCAGTAGAGTCAGGGGCAATCAGCCCCAGCATTTT. It translates to CASRVRGNQPQHF.

This clone was observed a few times. This chain uses TRBV7-3 with TRBJ1-3; 7 bases line up with TRBD1. J lost 0 bases, V lost 4 bases, and 18 bases had no gene match. Germline V gene lookup returns CDR1 SGHTA and CDR2 FQGTGA. The CDR3 length is 20 residues. The CDR3 DNA reads as TGTGCCAGCAGCTCGGTGCGGACAGGATCTCCCCGTAACTCTGGAAACACCATATATTTT. Encoded protein: CASSSVRTGSPRNSGNTIYF.

This clone has only one observation. The chain links TRBV4-1 to TRBJ1-6; D unresolved. Germline V gene lookup returns CDR1 MGHRA and CDR2 YSYEKL. The CDR3 loop spans 12 amino acids. Trimming took off 4 bases at V and 7 bases at J, with 5 bases between the two ends. Here the CDR3 reads CASSLRNSPLHF. CDR3 bases: TGCGCCAGCAGCCTCAGGAATTCACCCCTCCACTTT.

This clone appeared once. The rearrangement links TRBV5-4 to TRBJ1-1, with 8 bases lining up with TRBD1. Germline V CDR1 and CDR2: SGHNT, YYREEE (reference sequence). The CDR3 extends over 14 amino acids. Trimming took 4 bases from V and 4 from J; bases not matched to a gene: 6. This CDR3 reads CASSPRGLGTEAFF. DNA of the CDR3: TGTGCCAGCAGCCCCAGGGGGCTTGGCACTGAAGCTTTCTTT. Using reference TRBV5-4 and TRBJ1-1 for the parts outside the CDR3, the full variable domain is ETGVTQSPTHLIKTRGQQVTLRCSSQSGHNTVSWYQQALGQGPQFIFQYYREEENGRGNFPPRFSGLQFPNYSSELNVNALELDDSALYLCASSPRGLGTEAFFGQGTRLTVV.